Sequencing of this TCR beta chain was carried out in a study of cytomegalovirus exposure and HLA in healthy donors (dated by TCRdb to about 2017). For the wider study: The roughly 700 repertoires of the first cohort and the 120 validation repertoires were produced on the same platform, according to a later analysis. Along with the approximately 650-subject first cohort, a separate validation cohort of over a hundred different subjects was used. The study was designed to test whether signatures of past pathogen exposure could be identified by cataloging public T cell receptors. The study combined high-throughput TCR immunosequencing, statistical association of individual TCRs with disease status, and machine learning to predict cytomegalovirus infection status. Findings and caveats that apply to the study as a whole: While some public TCRs were present in many individuals, most TCR sequences turned up only very rarely across donors. A total of 150 to 200 TCR beta chains were listed by the study as associated with cytomegalovirus. In vitro tests confirmed that three of the cytomegalovirus-associated TCR beta chains recognize cytomegalovirus antigens. The classifier was reported to diagnose cytomegalovirus status with high specificity and sensitivity in both the original and validation cohorts. All 120 or so repertoires were used to score co-occurrence in the validation cohort in a later analysis, because that analysis had no HLA typing for the cohort. Of the cluster scores, approximately 95% were above 0 in a later analysis, which found that TCRs clustered in the first cohort also tended to co-occur in the 120 or so validation repertoires. It was suggested by the authors that the approach could potentially be generalized to other disease states and immunological phenotypes.

Receptor libraries were prepared by the immunoSEQ multiplex PCR assay. On the authors' methods: A statistical classification framework was developed to diagnose cytomegalovirus status using the catalog of TCR beta chain sequences. TCRdb's version of the immuneACCESS table is confined to in-frame rearrangements and falls short of the full clone set. An unresolved V gene accounts for under half of the shortfall where checked; the remainder is of unknown origin. The V and J calls and the clone size are those of that table, but D and trimming were determined from the DNA. The sample data list about 200,000 clones, and roughly 83% of these were observed just once. The ten largest account for 4.5% to 6% of the sample. From the cysteine up to the phenylalanine, the CDR3 has a length of 13 residues. CDR3 DNA only is kept here, 39 bases in frame from base 1. The germline V gene specifies SGHDT as CDR1 and YYEEEE as CDR2. Trimming removed 2 bases from V and 3 bases from J, leaving 8 bases between the germline ends.

The donors belonged to the validation cohort of roughly 120 subjects, which was separate from the approximately 700-subject first cohort. As to this clone: This clone's antigen is unknown. Per-nucleotide qualities are absent, and no much larger clonotype sits a single base away.

The TCR comes from a woman aged 18-29 years in good health and CMV-seronegative. Input material: PBMCs. The chain was built from TRBV5-6 and TRBJ2-5, with the D gene uncertain. The CDR3: CASSLRLEETQYF. The DNA sequence reads TGTGCCAGCAGCTTACGGCTGGAAGAGACCCAGTACTTC. Joined to the reference TRBV5-6 and TRBJ2-5 proteins, this CDR3 gives the full variable domain: DAGVTQSPTHLIKTRGQQVTLRCSPKSGHDTVSWYQQALGQGPQFIFQYYEEEERQRGNFPDRFSGHQFPNYSSELNVNALLLGDSALYLCASSLRLEETQYFGPGTRLLVL.